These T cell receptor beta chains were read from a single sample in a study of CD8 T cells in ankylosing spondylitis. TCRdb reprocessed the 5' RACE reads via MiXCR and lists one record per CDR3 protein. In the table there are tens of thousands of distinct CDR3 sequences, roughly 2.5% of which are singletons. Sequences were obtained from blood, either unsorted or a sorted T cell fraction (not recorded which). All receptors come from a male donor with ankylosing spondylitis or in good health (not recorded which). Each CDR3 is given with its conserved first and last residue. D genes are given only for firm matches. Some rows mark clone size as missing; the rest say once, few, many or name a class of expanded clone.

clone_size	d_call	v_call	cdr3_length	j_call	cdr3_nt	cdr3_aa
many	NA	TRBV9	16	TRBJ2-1	TGTGCCAGCAGCGTAGGAGGAGCGGGCCTCGGTAATGAGCAGTTCTTC	CASSVGGAGLGNEQFF
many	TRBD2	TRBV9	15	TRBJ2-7	TGTGCCAGCAGCGTAGAGCTAGCGGGTAGGTCCGAGCAGTACTTC	CASSVELAGRSEQYF
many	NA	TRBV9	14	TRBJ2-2	TGTGCCAGCAGCGTAGCTACGACTAGCGGGGAGCTGTTTTTT	CASSVATTSGELFF
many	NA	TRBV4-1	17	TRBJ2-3	TGCGCCAGAATTAACGACGTTAGGGTGACTAGCACAGATACGCAGTATTTT	CARINDVRVTSTDTQYF
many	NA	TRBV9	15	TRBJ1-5	TGTGCCAGCAGCGCCAACCCTGGTGAGGATCAGCCCCAGCATTTT	CASSANPGEDQPQHF
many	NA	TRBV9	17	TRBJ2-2	TGTGCCAGCAGCGTAGACTCCGTCAGGGCGAACACCGGGGAGCTGTTTTTT	CASSVDSVRANTGELFF
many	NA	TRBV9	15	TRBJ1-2	TGTGCCAGCAGCGTAGATGGGGGGGTGGACTATGGCTACACCTTC	CASSVDGGVDYGYTF
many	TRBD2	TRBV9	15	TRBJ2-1	TGTGCCAGCAGCGTAGGTAGCGGGGGATACAATGAGCAGTTCTTC	CASSVGSGGYNEQFF
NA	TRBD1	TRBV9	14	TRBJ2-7	TGTGCCAGCAGCGCGCGGACAGGGACCACCGAGCAGTACTTC	CASSARTGTTEQYF
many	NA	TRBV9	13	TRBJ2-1	TGTGCCAGCAATCGGGGAGAATGGGATGAGCAGTTCTTC	CASNRGEWDEQFF
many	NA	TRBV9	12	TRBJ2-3	TGTGCCAGCACTCGCGACACAGATACGCAGTATTTT	CASTRDTDTQYF
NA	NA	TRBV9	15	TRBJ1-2	TGTGCCAGCAGCGTAGCCCCACAGAATAACTATGGCTACACCTTC	CASSVAPQNNYGYTF
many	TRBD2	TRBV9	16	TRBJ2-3	TGTGCCAGCAGCGGACGACTAGCGGGAGGATCGGGTACGCAGTATTTT	CASSGRLAGGSGTQYF
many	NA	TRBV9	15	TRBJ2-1	TGTGCCAGCAGCGTAGCGGCTAGCCCTAGAAATGAGCAGTTCTTC	CASSVAASPRNEQFF
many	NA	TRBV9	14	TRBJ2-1	TGTGCCAGCAGCGTAGGCGGGTCCTACAATGAGCAGTTCTTC	CASSVGGSYNEQFF
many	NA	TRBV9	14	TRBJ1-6	TGTGCCAGCAGCGTAGAGGGGTTTGGTTCACCCCTCCACTTT	CASSVEGFGSPLHF
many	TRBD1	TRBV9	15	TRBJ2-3	TGTGCCAGCAGCGTAGCCACAGGGGGCGCAGATACGCAGTATTTT	CASSVATGGADTQYF
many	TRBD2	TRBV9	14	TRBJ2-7	TGTGCCAGCAGCCCACTAGCGGGATCCTCCGAGCAGTACTTC	CASSPLAGSSEQYF
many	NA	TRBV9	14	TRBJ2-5	TGTGCCAGCAGCGTTGTAGCAGGGCAAGAGACCCAGTACTTC	CASSVVAGQETQYF
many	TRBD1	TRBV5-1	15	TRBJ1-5	TGCGCCAGCAGCTTGAGGGACAGCCTAAATCAGCCCCAGCATTTT	CASSLRDSLNQPQHF
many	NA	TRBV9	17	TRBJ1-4	TGTGCCAGCAGCGTAAGGGCCGGAGGGGCAACTAATGAAAAACTGTTTTTT	CASSVRAGGATNEKLFF
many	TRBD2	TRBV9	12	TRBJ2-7	TGTGCCAGCAGCGTAGTAGCGGGAGAGCAGTACTTC	CASSVVAGEQYF
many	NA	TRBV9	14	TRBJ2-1	TGTGCCAGCAGCGAGAGCGGTAATTACAATGAGCAGTTCTTC	CASSESGNYNEQFF
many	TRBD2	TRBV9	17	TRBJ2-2	TGTGCCAGCAGCGTAGTCCTTGGCGGGAGCGGGACCGGGGAGCTGTTTTTT	CASSVVLGGSGTGELFF
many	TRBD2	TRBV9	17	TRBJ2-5	TGTGCCAGCAGCCCTGGGATGTGGGACTATTCGTTTGAGACCCAGTACTTC	CASSPGMWDYSFETQYF
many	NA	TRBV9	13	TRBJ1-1	TGTGCCAGCAGCGTAGGAAGTCCGGGGGAAGCTTTCTTT	CASSVGSPGEAFF
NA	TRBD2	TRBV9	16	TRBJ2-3	TGTGCCAGCAGCGTAGGACTAGCGGGAGGGGGAGATACGCAGTATTTT	CASSVGLAGGGDTQYF
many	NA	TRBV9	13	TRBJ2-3	TGTGCCAGCAGCGCTTTTACCCTGGATACGCAGTATTTT	CASSAFTLDTQYF